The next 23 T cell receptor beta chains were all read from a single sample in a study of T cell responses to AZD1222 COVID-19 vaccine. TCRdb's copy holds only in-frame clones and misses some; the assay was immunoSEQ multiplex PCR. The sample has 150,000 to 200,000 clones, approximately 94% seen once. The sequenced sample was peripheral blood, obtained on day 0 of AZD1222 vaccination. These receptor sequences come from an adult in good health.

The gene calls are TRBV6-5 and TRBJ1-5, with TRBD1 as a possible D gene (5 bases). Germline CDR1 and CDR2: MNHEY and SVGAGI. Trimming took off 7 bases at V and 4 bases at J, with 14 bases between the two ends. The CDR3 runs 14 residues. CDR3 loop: CASKRGGANQPQHF. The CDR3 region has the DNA TGTGCCAGCAAGAGGGGAGGGGCAAATCAGCCCCAGCATTTT.

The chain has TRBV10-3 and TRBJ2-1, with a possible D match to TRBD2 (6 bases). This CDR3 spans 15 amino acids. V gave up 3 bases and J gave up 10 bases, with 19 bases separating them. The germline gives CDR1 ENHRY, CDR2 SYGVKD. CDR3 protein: CAISEPAGPKEEQFF. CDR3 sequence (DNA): TGTGCCATCAGTGAACCAGCGGGTCCGAAGGAGGAGCAGTTCTTC.

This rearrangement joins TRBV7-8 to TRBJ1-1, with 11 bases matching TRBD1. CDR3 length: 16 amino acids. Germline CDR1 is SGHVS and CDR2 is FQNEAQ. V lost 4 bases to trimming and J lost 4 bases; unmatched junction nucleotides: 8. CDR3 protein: CASSWAGTGGGTEAFF. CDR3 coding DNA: TGTGCCAGCAGCTGGGCCGGGACAGGGGGTGGCACTGAAGCTTTCTTT.

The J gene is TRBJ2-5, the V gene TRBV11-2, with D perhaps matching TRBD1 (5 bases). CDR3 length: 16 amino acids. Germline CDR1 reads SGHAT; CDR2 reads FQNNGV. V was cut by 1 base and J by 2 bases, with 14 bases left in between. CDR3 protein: CASSLGPDSLQETQYF. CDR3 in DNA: TGTGCCAGCAGCTTAGGCCCAGACAGTTTACAAGAGACCCAGTACTTC. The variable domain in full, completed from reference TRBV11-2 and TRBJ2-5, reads EAGVAQSPRYKIIEKRQSVAFWCNPISGHATLYWYQQILGQGPKLLIQFQNNGVVDDSQLPKDRFSAERLKGVDSTLKIQPAKLEDSAVYLCASSLGPDSLQETQYFGPGTRLLVL.

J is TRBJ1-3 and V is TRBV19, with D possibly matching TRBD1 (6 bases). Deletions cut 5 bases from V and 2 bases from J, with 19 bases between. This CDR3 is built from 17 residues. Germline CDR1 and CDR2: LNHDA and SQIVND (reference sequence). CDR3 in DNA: TGTGCCAGTAGTGCGGATGCGACAGGTCACCCTGGAAACACCATATATTTT. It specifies CASSADATGHPGNTIYF. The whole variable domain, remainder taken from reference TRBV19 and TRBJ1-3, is DGGITQSPKYLFRKEGQNVTLSCEQNLNHDAMYWYRQDPGQGLRLIYYSQIVNDFQKGDIAEGYSVSREKKESFPLTVTSAQKNPTAFYLCASSADATGHPGNTIYFGEGSWLTVV.

The CDR3 is CSASSIPGQGFEKLFF. The CDR3 DNA reads as TGCAGTGCTAGTTCAATTCCGGGACAGGGGTTTGAAAAACTGTTTTTT. This chain joins TRBV20-1 and TRBJ1-4, with TRBD1 matching over 10 bases. The germline V gene has CDR1 DFQATT and CDR2 SNEGSKA (reference sequence). The junction had 11 bases not matched to a gene; V was cut back by 3 bases and J by 7 bases. The CDR3 sequence is 16 residues long.

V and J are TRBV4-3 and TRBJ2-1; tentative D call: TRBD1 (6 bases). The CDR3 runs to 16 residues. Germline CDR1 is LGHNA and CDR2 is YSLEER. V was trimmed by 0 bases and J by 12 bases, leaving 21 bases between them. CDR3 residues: CASSQERPETGAVQFF. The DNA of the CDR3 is TGCGCCAGCAGCCAAGAGCGACCCGAGACAGGAGCTGTGCAGTTCTTC.

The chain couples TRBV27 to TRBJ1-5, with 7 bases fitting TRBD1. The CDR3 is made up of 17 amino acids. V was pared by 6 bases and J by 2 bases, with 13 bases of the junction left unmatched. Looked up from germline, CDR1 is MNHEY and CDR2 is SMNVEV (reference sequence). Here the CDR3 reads CASRPLTTGYGNQPQHF. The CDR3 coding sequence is TGTGCCAGCAGGCCACTCACGACAGGGTACGGCAATCAGCCCCAGCATTTT.

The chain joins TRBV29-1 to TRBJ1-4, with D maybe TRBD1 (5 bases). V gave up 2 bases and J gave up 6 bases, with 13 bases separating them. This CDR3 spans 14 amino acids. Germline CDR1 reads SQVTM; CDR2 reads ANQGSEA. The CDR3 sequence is CSVEKWGGDEKLFF. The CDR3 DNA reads TGCAGCGTTGAAAAATGGGGGGGAGATGAAAAACTGTTTTTT.

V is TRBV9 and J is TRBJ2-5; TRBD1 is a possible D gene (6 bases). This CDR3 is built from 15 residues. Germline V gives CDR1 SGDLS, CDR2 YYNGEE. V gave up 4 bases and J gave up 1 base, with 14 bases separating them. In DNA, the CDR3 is TGTGCCAGCAGCCCCGGGGTGGACAGCCAAGAGACCCAGTACTTC. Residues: CASSPGVDSQETQYF.

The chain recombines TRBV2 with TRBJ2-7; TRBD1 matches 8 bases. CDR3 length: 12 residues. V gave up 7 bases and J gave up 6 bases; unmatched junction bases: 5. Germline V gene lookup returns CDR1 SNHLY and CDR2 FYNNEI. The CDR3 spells CASMLTGGEQYF. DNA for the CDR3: TGTGCCAGCATGCTTACAGGGGGCGAGCAGTACTTC. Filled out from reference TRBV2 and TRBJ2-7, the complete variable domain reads EPEVTQTPSHQVTQMGQEVILRCVPISNHLYFYWYRQILGQKVEFLVSFYNNEISEKSEIFDDQFSVERPDGSNFTLKIRSTKLEDSAMYFCASMLTGGEQYFGPGTRLTVT.

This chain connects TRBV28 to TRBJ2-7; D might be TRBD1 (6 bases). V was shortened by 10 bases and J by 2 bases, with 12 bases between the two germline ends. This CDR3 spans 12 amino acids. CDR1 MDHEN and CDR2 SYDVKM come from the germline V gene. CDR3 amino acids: CATQGQAYEQYF. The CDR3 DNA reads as TGTGCCACCCAGGGGCAGGCCTACGAGCAGTACTTC.

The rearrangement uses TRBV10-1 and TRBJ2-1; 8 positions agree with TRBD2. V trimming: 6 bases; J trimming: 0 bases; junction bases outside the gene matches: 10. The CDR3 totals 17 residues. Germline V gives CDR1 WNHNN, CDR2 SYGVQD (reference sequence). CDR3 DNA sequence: TGCGCCAGCAGCCCAGCGGGGGTAATGAGCTCCTACAATGAGCAGTTCTTC. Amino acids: CASSPAGVMSSYNEQFF.

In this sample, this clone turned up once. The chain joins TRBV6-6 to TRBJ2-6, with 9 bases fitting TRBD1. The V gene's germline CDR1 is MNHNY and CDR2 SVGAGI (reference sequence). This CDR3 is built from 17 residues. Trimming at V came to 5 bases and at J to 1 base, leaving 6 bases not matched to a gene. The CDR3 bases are TGTGCCAGCAGTCCAAGGACAGGGGTTTCTGGGGCCAACGTCCTGACTTTC. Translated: CASSPRTGVSGANVLTF.

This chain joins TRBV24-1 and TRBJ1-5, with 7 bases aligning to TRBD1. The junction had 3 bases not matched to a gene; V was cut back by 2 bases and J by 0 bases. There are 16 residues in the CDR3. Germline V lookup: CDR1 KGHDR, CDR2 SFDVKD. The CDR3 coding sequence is TGTGCCACCAGTGATTCTAGACAGGGTAGCAATCAGCCCCAGCATTTT. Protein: CATSDSRQGSNQPQHF.

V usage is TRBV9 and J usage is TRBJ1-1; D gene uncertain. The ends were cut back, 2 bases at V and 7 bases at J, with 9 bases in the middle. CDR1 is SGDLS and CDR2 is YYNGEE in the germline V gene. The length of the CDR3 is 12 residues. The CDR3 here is CASSVRLLEAFF. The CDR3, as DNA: TGTGCCAGCAGCGTTAGACTGCTTGAAGCTTTCTTT.

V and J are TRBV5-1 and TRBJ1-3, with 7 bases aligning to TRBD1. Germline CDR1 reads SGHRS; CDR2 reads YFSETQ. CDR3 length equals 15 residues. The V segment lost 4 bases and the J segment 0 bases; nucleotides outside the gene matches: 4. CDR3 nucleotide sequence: TGCGCCAGCAGCCCGGGGACAGCCTCTGGAAACACCATATATTTT. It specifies CASSPGTASGNTIYF.

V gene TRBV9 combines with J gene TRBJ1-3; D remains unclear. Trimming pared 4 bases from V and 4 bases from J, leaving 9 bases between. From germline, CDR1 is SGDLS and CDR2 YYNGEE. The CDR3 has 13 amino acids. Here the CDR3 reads CASSSGFGNTIYF. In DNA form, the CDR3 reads TGTGCCAGCAGCTCGGGCTTCGGAAACACCATATATTTT.

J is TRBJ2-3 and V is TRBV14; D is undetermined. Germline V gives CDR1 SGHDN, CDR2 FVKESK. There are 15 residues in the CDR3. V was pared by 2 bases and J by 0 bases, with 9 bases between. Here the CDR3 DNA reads TGTGCCAGCAGCCAATTCAGTCCTAGCACAGATACGCAGTATTTT. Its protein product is CASSQFSPSTDTQYF.

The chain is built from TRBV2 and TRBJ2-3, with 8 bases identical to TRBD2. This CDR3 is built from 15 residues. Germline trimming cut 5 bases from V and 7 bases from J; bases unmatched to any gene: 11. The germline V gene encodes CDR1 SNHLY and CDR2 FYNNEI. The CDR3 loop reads CASSPPPSGLNTQYF. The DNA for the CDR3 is TGTGCCAGCAGTCCACCCCCTAGCGGGCTGAATACGCAGTATTTT.

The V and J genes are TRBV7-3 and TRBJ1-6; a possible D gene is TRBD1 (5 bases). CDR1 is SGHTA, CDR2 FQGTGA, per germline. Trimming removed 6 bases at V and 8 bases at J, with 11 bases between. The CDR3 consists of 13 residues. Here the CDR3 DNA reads TGTGCCAGCAGTCCCGGGGGGGATTCACCCCTCCACTTT. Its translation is CASSPGGDSPLHF.

The CDR3: CASSQGTESSYEQYF. CDR3 in DNA: TGTGCCAGCAGCCAGGGGACAGAGAGCTCCTACGAGCAGTACTTC. The genes are TRBV28 and TRBJ2-7, with 7 positions matching TRBD1. Germline CDR1 reads MDHEN; CDR2 reads SYDVKM. CDR3 length: 15 residues. V lost 6 bases to trimming and J lost 0 bases; unmatched junction nucleotides: 8.

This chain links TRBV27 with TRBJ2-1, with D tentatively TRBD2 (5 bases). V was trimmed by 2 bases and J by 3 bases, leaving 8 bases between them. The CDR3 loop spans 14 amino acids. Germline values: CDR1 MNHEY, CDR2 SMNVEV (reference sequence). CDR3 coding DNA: TGTGCCAGCAGTTTAGGAGGTGGCTACAATGAGCAGTTCTTC. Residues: CASSLGGGYNEQFF.